Many counts were recorded for the clone carrying this TCR beta chain. Both TCRalpha and TCRbeta chains were reverse transcribed with V-gene-specific primers. TCR amplification ran about 20 PCR cycles using constant-region and V-primer adapter primers. TCRdb re-analysed the reads in MiXCR, keeping a single row per CDR3 protein. This table holds around 68,000 distinct CDR3 sequences, more than 25% found once. Trimming cost V 0 bases and J 4 bases; bases outside gene matches: 2. The CDR3 length is 15 residues. CDR1 and CDR2 from the germline V gene are KGHSH and LQKENI. Regarding time point: before trial treatment. Advanced solid tumors lacking tumor-infiltrating lymphocytes characterized eligible patients. This record comes from a study of low-dose radiotherapy and immunotherapy resistance in tumors.

The material was PBMCs, obtained before treatment. The sequence came from a male donor with rectosigmoid adenocarcinoma. V is TRBV18 and J is TRBJ1-4; 7 bases fit TRBD1. CDR3 amino acids: CASSPPRQGNEKLFF. The CDR3, as DNA: TGTGCCAGCTCACCACCCCGACAGGGTAATGAAAAACTGTTTTTT.